This T cell receptor beta chain was sequenced for a study of response to subunit inactivated influenza vaccine. Regarding the study as a whole: There was a suggestion from the authors that each seasonal influenza vaccination recruits few new T cells.

This clonotype has just a few counts. Its target is not known. TCRdb passed the RT-PCR reads through MiXCR, listing each CDR3 protein once. The top ten hold approximately 10% of the sample, which has 700,000 to 900,000 distinct CDR3 sequences, 20% to 25% seen once. The sequence was obtained from a man aged 45 to 65 who received an inactivated influenza vaccine. Specimen: PBMCs from blood, collected less than 6 days after vaccination.

The CDR3 DNA follows: TGCAGTGCTGCTCTAGCGGGAGGTAATATATGGGAGCAGTTCTTC. Amino acid sequence: CSAALAGGNIWEQFF. The chain has TRBV20-1 and TRBJ2-1, with 11 bases that match TRBD2. There are 15 residues in the CDR3. With 5 bases clipped from V and 10 bases from J, the junction kept 13 bases outside the gene matches. Germline lookup yields CDR1 DFQATT and CDR2 SNEGSKA (reference sequence).